This T cell receptor (beta chain) was identified during a study of blood T cell repertoires in COVID-19 (dated by TCRdb to about 2020). With regard to the full study: The collaborator samples originated in the United States, Italy and Spain and spanned the acute and convalescent phases of COVID-19. The prospective study material was composed of cDNA or gDNA derived from T cells, B-cell-depleted T cells, or PBMCs. Deeply sampled blood TCRbeta repertoires from subjects exposed to, actively infected with, or recovered from COVID-19 were included in the dataset. The repertoires were released in a freely available public database intended as a resource for research on the immune response to SARS-CoV-2. The samples were drawn from the first 160 participants of the ongoing ImmuneRACE study and from 950 to 1,500 subjects provided by 6 global collaborators. The sample metadata nearly always contained a de-identified subject ID, COVID-19 status, age in years and sex. Where available, HLA class I and class II types were taken from metadata supplied by the sample provider and were not determined by assay-based typing. Summary of the overall study and its limitations: The quantity of clinical and demographic metadata differed by source and by participant and was supplied without curation.

The CDR3 runs 15 residues from the cysteine to the phenylalanine. The entry retains the CDR3 DNA only, 45 bases that are in frame from base 1. Trimming leaves V shorter by 2 bases and J shorter by 7 bases, with the junction holding 8 bases beyond the gene matches. CDR1 and CDR2, per the germline V gene, are KGHSH and LQKENI. TCRbeta CDR3 regions were amplified from genomic DNA using the immunoSEQ Assay, a bias-controlled multiplex PCR. As for the authors' bioinformatics: The number of nucleated cells in each sample was estimated from the amplification of reference gene primers within the assay. To quantify the absolute abundance of each unique TCRbeta CDR3 rearrangement, sequence reads were collapsed and filtered. For each sample, productive Simpson clonality was calculated by taking the square root of Simpson's diversity index across productive rearrangements. The table was pulled from immuneACCESS by TCRdb, which kept in-frame rearrangements only. Such tables lose some clones; where checked, under half of the loss comes from unresolved V genes, and the rest has no known cause. V, J and clone size reflect that table, while D and trimming were determined from the DNA. The table for this sample lists fewer than 130,000 clones; less than 85% of them were counted only once. The ten biggest clones cover about 20% of the sample.

In its sample, this clone was seen once. Its antigen is unknown. Base qualities are not recorded, but no much larger clone differs from it by a single base. Whole blood was collected in K2EDTA tubes by collaborating institutions according to the institutions' own protocols. For TCRbeta analysis, collaborators shipped samples in one of three forms: frozen whole blood, isolated PBMCs, or DNA extracted from either of those sample types. This receptor was obtained from a man in his 70s with active or convalescent COVID-19. Sequenced material: peripheral blood. The rearrangement combines TRBV18 with TRBJ1-2, with TRBD1 identical over 9 junction bases. The bases are TGTGCCAGCTCACCATCACAGGGGGCGCAGAGTGGCTACACCTTC. It codes for CASSPSQGAQSGYTF.